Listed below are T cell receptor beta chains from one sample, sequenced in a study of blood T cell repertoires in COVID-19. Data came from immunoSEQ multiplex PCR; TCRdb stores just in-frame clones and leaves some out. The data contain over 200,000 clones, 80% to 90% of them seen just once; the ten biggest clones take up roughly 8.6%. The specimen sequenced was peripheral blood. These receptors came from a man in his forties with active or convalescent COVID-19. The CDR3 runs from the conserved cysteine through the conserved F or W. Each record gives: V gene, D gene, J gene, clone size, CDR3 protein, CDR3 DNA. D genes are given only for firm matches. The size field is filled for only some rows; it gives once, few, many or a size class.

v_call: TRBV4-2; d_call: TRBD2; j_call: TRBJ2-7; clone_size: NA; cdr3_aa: CASSQGGGGYEQYF; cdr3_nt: TGTGCCAGCAGCCAAGGGGGGGGAGGCTACGAGCAGTACTTC
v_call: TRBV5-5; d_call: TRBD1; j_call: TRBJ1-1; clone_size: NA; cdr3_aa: CASSSGPRDRRAGGEAFF; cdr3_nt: TGTGCCAGCAGTAGCGGCCCCCGGGACAGGCGAGCTGGCGGTGAAGCTTTCTTT
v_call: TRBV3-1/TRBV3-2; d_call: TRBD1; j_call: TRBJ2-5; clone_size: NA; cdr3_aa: CASSQGTGGGETQYF; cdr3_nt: TGTGCCAGCAGCCAGGGGACAGGGGGCGGGGAGACCCAGTACTTC
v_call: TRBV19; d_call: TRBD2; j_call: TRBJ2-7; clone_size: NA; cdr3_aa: CASIQPPRQRGALEQYF; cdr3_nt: TGTGCCAGTATCCAACCACCCCGGCAGCGGGGGGCCCTCGAGCAGTACTTC
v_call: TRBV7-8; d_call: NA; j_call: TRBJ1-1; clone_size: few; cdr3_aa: CASSPVGAVEAFF; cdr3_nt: TGTGCCAGCAGCCCAGTTGGGGCGGTTGAAGCTTTCTTT
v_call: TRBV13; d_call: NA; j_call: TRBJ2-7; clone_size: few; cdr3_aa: CASSEPPLNEQYF; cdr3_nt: TGTGCCAGCAGCGAGCCCCCCCTAAACGAGCAGTACTTC
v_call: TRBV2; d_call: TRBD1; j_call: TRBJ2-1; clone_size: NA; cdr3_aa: CASSEEGGASYNEQFF; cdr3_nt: TGTGCCAGCAGTGAAGAAGGGGGCGCTTCCTACAATGAGCAGTTCTTC
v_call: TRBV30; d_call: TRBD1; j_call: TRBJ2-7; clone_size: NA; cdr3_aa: CAWSVWTGQSYEQYF; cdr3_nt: TGTGCCTGGAGTGTATGGACAGGCCAGTCCTACGAGCAGTACTTC
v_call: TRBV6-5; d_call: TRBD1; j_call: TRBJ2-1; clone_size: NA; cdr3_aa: CASSRDRGYEQFF; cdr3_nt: TGTGCCAGCAGCCGGGACAGGGGGTATGAGCAGTTCTTC
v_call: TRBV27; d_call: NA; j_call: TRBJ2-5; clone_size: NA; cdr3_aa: CASTSQRRETQYF; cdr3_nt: TGTGCCAGCACCTCACAGCGGCGGGAGACCCAGTACTTC
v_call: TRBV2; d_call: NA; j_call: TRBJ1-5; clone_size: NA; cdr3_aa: CASIIDLGNQPQHF; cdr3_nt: TGTGCCAGCATTATAGATTTAGGCAATCAGCCCCAGCATTTT
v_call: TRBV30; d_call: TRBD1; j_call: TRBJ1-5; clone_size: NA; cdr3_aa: CAWRGQGDQPQHF; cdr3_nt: TGTGCCTGGAGGGGACAGGGAGATCAGCCCCAGCATTTT
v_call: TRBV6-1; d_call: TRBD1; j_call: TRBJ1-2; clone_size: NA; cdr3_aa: CASSWSGTGPQGYTF; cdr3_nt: TGTGCCAGCAGTTGGAGTGGGACAGGGCCCCAGGGCTACACCTTC
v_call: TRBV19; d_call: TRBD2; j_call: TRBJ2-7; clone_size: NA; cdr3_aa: CASSLKGGTSGNWEQYF; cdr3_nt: TGTGCCAGTAGTCTAAAAGGGGGGACTAGCGGGAATTGGGAGCAGTACTTC
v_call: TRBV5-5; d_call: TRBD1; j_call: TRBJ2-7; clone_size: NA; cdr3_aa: CASSVMTGSYEQYF; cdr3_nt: TGTGCCAGCAGCGTTATGACAGGGTCCTACGAGCAGTACTTC
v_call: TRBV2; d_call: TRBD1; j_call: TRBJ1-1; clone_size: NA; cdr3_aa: CASSGQVNTEAFF; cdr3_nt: TGTGCCAGCTCGGGACAGGTGAACACTGAAGCTTTCTTT
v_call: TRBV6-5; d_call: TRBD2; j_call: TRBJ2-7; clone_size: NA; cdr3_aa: CASRASGLVYEQYF; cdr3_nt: TGTGCCAGCAGGGCATCGGGACTAGTCTACGAGCAGTACTTC
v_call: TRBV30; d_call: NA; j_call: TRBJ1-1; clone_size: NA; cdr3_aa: CAWRAMVQATVNTEAFF; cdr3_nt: TGTGCCTGGAGGGCGATGGTACAGGCTACTGTGAACACTGAAGCTTTCTTT
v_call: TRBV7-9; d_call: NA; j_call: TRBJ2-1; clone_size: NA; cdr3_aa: CASSHNPDRRDEQFF; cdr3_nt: TGTGCCAGCAGCCACAACCCGGACAGAAGGGATGAGCAGTTCTTC
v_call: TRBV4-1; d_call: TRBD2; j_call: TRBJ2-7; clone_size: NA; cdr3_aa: CASSQAGGAGGSYEQYF; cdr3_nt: TGCGCCAGCAGCCAAGCTGGGGGAGCGGGAGGATCCTACGAGCAGTACTTC
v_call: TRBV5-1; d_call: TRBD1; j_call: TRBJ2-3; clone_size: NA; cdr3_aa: CASSAQGAGRDTQYF; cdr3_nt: TGCGCCAGCAGCGCACAGGGGGCAGGTAGAGATACGCAGTATTTT
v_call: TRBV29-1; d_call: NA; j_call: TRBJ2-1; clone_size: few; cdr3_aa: CSVEVVYEQFF; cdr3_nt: TGCAGCGTTGAAGTAGTGTATGAGCAGTTCTTC
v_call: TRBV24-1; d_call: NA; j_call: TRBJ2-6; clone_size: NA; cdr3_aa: CATSDLVAGANVLTF; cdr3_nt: TGTGCCACCAGTGATTTAGTAGCCGGGGCCAACGTCCTGACTTTC
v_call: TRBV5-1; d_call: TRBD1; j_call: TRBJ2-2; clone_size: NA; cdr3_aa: CASSPPGQGNTGELFF; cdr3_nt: TGCGCCAGCAGCCCGCCGGGACAGGGCAACACCGGGGAGCTGTTTTTT
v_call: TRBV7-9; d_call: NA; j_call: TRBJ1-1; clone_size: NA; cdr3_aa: CASSFHQSNTEAFF; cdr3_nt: TGTGCCAGCAGCTTCCATCAATCGAACACTGAAGCTTTCTTT
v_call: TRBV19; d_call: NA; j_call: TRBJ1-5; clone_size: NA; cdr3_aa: CASMRGDSNQPQHF; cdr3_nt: TGTGCCAGTATGCGGGGGGATAGCAATCAGCCCCAGCATTTT
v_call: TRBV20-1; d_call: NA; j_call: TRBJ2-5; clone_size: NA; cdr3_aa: CSLKRETQYF; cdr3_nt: TGCAGTCTCAAACGGGAGACCCAGTACTTC
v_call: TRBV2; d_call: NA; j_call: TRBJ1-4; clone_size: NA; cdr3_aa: CASQTVREKLFF; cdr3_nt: TGTGCCAGTCAGACAGTCCGCGAAAAACTGTTTTTT
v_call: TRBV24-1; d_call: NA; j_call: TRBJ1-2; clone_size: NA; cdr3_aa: CATSDPQGGGGYTF; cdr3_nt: TGTGCCACCAGTGATCCTCAGGGAGGTGGTGGCTACACCTTC
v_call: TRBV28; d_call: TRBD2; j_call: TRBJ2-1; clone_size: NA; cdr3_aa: CASSRSGALYNEQFF; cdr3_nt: TGTGCCAGCAGCCGTAGCGGGGCCCTCTACAATGAGCAGTTCTTC
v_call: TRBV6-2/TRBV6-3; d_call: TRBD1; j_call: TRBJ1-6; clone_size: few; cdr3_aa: CASSYTGEDSYNSPLHF; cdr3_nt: TGTGCCAGCAGCTATACAGGGGAAGACTCCTATAATTCACCCCTCCACTTT
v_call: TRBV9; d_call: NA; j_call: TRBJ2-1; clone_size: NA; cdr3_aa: CASKGDLTYNEQFF; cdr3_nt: TGTGCCAGCAAAGGGGATTTAACCTACAATGAGCAGTTCTTC
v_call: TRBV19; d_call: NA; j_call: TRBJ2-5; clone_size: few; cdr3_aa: CASSMGGAGETQYF; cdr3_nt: TGTGCCAGTAGTATGGGCGGGGCGGGGGAGACCCAGTACTTC
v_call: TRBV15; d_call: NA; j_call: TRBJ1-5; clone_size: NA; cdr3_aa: CATSSLGAEDQPQHF; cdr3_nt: TGTGCCACCAGCTCCCTGGGGGCGGAAGATCAGCCCCAGCATTTT
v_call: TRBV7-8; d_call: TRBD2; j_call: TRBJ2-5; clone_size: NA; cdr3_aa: CASSLIAGGRLRETQYF; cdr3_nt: TGTGCCAGCAGCTTAATAGCGGGGGGCCGCCTTCGGGAGACCCAGTACTTC
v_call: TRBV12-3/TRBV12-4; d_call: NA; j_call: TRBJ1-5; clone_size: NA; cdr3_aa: CASAVSAQPQHF; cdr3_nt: TGTGCCAGCGCTGTCAGTGCTCAGCCCCAGCATTTT
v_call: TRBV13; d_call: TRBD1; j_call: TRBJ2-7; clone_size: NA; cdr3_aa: CASSFIRDSDYEQYF; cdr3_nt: TGTGCCAGCAGCTTTATCCGGGACAGCGACTACGAGCAGTACTTC
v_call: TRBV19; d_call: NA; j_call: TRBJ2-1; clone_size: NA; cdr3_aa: CASSIGRDGGLSYNEQFF; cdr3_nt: TGTGCCAGTAGTATTGGGAGGGATGGGGGGCTTTCCTACAATGAGCAGTTCTTC
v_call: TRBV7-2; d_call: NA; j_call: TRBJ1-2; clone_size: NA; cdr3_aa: CASSPGGSNYGYTF; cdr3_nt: TGTGCCAGCAGCCCGGGCGGGTCCAACTATGGCTACACCTTC
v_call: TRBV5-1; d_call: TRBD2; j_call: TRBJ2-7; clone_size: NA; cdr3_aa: CASSPSGSTDEQYF; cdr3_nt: TGCGCCAGCAGCCCAAGCGGGAGTACCGACGAGCAGTACTTC
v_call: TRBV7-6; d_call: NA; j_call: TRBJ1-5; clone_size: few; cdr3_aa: CASSPQTFSSNQPQHF; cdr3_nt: TGTGCCAGCAGCCCCCAGACTTTTTCTAGCAATCAGCCCCAGCATTTT
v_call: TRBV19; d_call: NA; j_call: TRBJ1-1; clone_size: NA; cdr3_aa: CASSIGTGWGTEAFF; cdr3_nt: TGTGCCAGTAGTATAGGTACAGGGTGGGGCACTGAAGCTTTCTTT
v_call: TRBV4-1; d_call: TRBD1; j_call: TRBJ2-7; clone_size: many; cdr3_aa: CASSQERTGAHYEQYF; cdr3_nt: TGCGCCAGCAGCCAAGAAAGGACAGGGGCCCACTACGAGCAGTACTTC
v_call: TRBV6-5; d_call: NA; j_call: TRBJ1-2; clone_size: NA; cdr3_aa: CASWAGAGYDGYTF; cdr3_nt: TGTGCCAGCTGGGCAGGGGCGGGTTATGATGGCTACACCTTC
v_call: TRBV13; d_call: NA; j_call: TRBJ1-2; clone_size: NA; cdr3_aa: CASSDTRGGGGYTF; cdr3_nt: TGTGCCAGCAGCGATACCCGGGGGGGCGGTGGCTACACCTTC
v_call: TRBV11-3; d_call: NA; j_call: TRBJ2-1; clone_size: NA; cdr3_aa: CASSLIQDYNEQFF; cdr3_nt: TGTGCCAGCAGCTTAATACAGGATTACAATGAGCAGTTCTTC
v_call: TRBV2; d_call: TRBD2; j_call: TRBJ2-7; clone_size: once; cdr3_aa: CASMASGSGEQYF; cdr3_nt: TGTGCCAGCATGGCTAGCGGGAGTGGCGAGCAGTACTTC
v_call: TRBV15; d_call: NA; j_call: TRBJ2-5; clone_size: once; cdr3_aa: CATSSLMADQYF; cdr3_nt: TGTGCCACCAGCAGCTTGATGGCGGACCAGTACTTC
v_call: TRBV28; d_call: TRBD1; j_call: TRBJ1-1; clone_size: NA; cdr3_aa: CASTSRDSANTEAFF; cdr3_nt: TGTGCCAGCACGTCGAGGGACAGCGCGAACACTGAAGCTTTCTTT
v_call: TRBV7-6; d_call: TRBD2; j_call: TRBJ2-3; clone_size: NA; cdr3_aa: CASSTEGRASGSDTQYF; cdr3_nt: TGTGCCAGCAGCACAGAGGGTAGGGCTAGCGGGAGTGATACGCAGTATTTT
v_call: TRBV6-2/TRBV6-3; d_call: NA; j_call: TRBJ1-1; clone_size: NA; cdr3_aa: CASSYGDREAFF; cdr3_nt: TGTGCCAGCAGTTACGGCGACAGAGAAGCTTTCTTT
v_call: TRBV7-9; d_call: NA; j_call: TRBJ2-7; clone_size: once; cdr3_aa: CASSPPGGDYEQYF; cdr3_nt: TGTGCCAGCAGCCCCCCTGGCGGGGACTACGAGCAGTACTTC
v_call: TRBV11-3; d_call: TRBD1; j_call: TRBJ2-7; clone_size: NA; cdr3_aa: CASSHLTGTSSYEQYF; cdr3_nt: TGTGCCAGCAGCCACCTGACAGGGACCAGCTCCTACGAGCAGTACTTC
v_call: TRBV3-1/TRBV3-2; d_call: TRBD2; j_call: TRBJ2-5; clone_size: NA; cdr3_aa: CASSQGAGVQETQYF; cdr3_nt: TGTGCCAGCAGCCAAGGGGCGGGGGTGCAAGAGACCCAGTACTTC
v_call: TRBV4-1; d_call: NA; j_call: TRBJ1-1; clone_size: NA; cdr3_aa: CASSQGRNTEAFF; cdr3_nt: TGCGCCAGCAGCCAAGGTAGGAACACTGAAGCTTTCTTT
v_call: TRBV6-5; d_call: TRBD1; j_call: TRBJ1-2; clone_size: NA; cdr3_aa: CASRRQGENYGYTF; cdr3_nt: TGTGCCAGCAGACGACAGGGGGAGAACTATGGCTACACCTTC
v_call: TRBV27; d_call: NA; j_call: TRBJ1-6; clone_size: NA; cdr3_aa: CASSSGDARGNSPLHF; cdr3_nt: TGTGCCAGCAGTTCGGGCGACGCCAGGGGAAATTCACCCCTCCACTTT